This is a list of T cell receptor beta chains from one sample in a study of OX40 agonist ivuxolimab in advanced cancers. This table comes from immunoSEQ multiplex PCR, and its TCRdb copy is limited to in-frame clones, with some not included. The profile shows around 100,000 clones, around 93% of them singletons. Specimen: CD4+ or CD8+ T cells sorted from blood, collected in a trial of the OX40 agonist ivuxolimab. The receptors shown here come from an adult with an advanced solid tumor such as melanoma, head and neck, liver or kidney cancer. Each CDR3 is given with its conserved first and last residue. The D gene is left open where the match is weak. Not every row has a clone size; where given, it reads once, few, many or a size class.

j_call: TRBJ1-4
clone_size: .
d_call: .
cdr3_length: 12
v_call: TRBV6-5
cdr3_aa: CASSYSNEKLFF
cdr3_nt: TGTGCCAGCAGTTACAGTAATGAAAAACTGTTTTTT

j_call: TRBJ1-5
clone_size: .
d_call: TRBD1
cdr3_length: 15
v_call: TRBV19
cdr3_aa: CASSWEGGMGQPQHF
cdr3_nt: TGTGCCAGTAGCTGGGAAGGGGGCATGGGTCAGCCCCAGCATTTT

j_call: TRBJ1-5
clone_size: once
d_call: .
cdr3_length: 15
v_call: TRBV18
cdr3_aa: CASSEEPAIYQPQHF
cdr3_nt: TGTGCCAGCTCAGAGGAACCGGCAATCTATCAGCCCCAGCATTTT

j_call: TRBJ2-7
clone_size: once
d_call: .
cdr3_length: 13
v_call: TRBV5-6
cdr3_aa: CASSQDSSYEQYF
cdr3_nt: TGTGCCAGCAGCCAAGACAGCTCCTACGAGCAGTACTTC

j_call: TRBJ2-1
clone_size: .
d_call: TRBD2
cdr3_length: 15
v_call: TRBV4-2
cdr3_aa: CASSHQIAGTNEQFF
cdr3_nt: TGTGCCAGCAGCCACCAGATAGCGGGAACCAATGAGCAGTTCTTC

j_call: TRBJ2-1
clone_size: .
d_call: .
cdr3_length: 13
v_call: TRBV19
cdr3_aa: CASSPELGREQFF
cdr3_nt: TGTGCCAGTAGTCCCGAACTGGGTCGGGAGCAGTTCTTC

j_call: TRBJ2-7
clone_size: .
d_call: TRBD2
cdr3_length: 15
v_call: TRBV5-1
cdr3_aa: CASSLSGSGSYEQYF
cdr3_nt: TGCGCCAGCAGCTTAAGCGGGAGTGGATCCTACGAGCAGTACTTC

j_call: TRBJ2-1
clone_size: .
d_call: TRBD1
cdr3_length: 15
v_call: TRBV18
cdr3_aa: CASSPQGTVYNEQFF
cdr3_nt: TGTGCCAGCTCACCACAGGGGACAGTCTACAATGAGCAGTTCTTC

j_call: TRBJ2-7
clone_size: once
d_call: .
cdr3_length: 16
v_call: TRBV19
cdr3_aa: CASSIDQGGPYYEQYF
cdr3_nt: TGTGCCAGTAGTATAGATCAGGGGGGGCCCTACTACGAGCAGTACTTC

j_call: TRBJ2-1
clone_size: .
d_call: TRBD2
cdr3_length: 15
v_call: TRBV5-1
cdr3_aa: CASSLLREGRNEQFF
cdr3_nt: TGCGCCAGCAGCTTGCTGCGGGAGGGCCGTAATGAGCAGTTCTTC

j_call: TRBJ2-1
clone_size: .
d_call: .
cdr3_length: 15
v_call: TRBV11-2
cdr3_aa: CASSPGGGHYNEQFF
cdr3_nt: TGTGCCAGCAGCCCGGGTGGGGGGCACTACAATGAGCAGTTCTTC

j_call: TRBJ2-7
clone_size: .
d_call: TRBD2
cdr3_length: 14
v_call: TRBV29-1
cdr3_aa: CSVSKRGSVSEQYF
cdr3_nt: TGCAGCGTTTCTAAGCGGGGGTCCGTTTCCGAGCAGTACTTC

j_call: TRBJ1-5
clone_size: .
d_call: .
cdr3_length: 12
v_call: TRBV2
cdr3_aa: CASRPVGQPQHF
cdr3_nt: TGTGCCAGCAGACCCGTCGGTCAGCCCCAGCATTTT

j_call: TRBJ1-2
clone_size: .
d_call: .
cdr3_length: 13
v_call: TRBV6-1
cdr3_aa: CASSVDVAGGYTF
cdr3_nt: TGTGCCAGCAGTGTTGACGTAGCCGGCGGCTACACCTTC

j_call: TRBJ1-5
clone_size: once
d_call: .
cdr3_length: 13
v_call: TRBV28
cdr3_aa: CASSSTFHSPQHF
cdr3_nt: TGTGCCAGCAGTTCCACCTTTCATTCGCCCCAGCATTTT

j_call: TRBJ1-2
clone_size: .
d_call: .
cdr3_length: 16
v_call: TRBV4-3
cdr3_aa: CASSPSGRGLSYGYTF
cdr3_nt: TGCGCCAGCAGCCCTTCGGGAAGGGGACTGAGTTATGGCTACACCTTC

j_call: TRBJ2-5
clone_size: .
d_call: TRBD1
cdr3_length: 14
v_call: TRBV10-3
cdr3_aa: CAISNRGAQETQYF
cdr3_nt: TGTGCCATCAGCAACAGGGGGGCGCAAGAGACCCAGTACTTC

j_call: TRBJ2-2
clone_size: .
d_call: TRBD1
cdr3_length: 15
v_call: TRBV11-3
cdr3_aa: CASSQGQTLYGELFF
cdr3_nt: TGTGCCAGCAGCCAGGGACAGACCCTGTACGGGGAGCTGTTTTTT

j_call: TRBJ2-2
clone_size: .
d_call: TRBD2
cdr3_length: 15
v_call: TRBV19
cdr3_aa: CASKGTSGFTGELFF
cdr3_nt: TGTGCCAGTAAGGGGACTAGCGGGTTCACCGGGGAGCTGTTTTTT

j_call: TRBJ2-2
clone_size: once
d_call: .
cdr3_length: 15
v_call: TRBV10-1
cdr3_aa: CASSESTLITGELFF
cdr3_nt: TGCGCCAGCAGTGAGTCTACACTGATCACCGGGGAGCTGTTTTTT

j_call: TRBJ2-5
clone_size: once
d_call: .
cdr3_length: 15
v_call: TRBV7-2
cdr3_aa: CASGLTERYQETQYF
cdr3_nt: TGTGCCAGCGGTCTGACAGAAAGGTATCAAGAGACCCAGTACTTC

j_call: TRBJ1-2
clone_size: .
d_call: .
cdr3_length: 13
v_call: TRBV4-2
cdr3_aa: CASSQEWDGQGSF
cdr3_nt: TGTGCCAGCAGCCAAGAATGGGACGGCCAAGGATCCTTC

j_call: TRBJ2-1
clone_size: .
d_call: TRBD1
cdr3_length: 15
v_call: TRBV6-5
cdr3_aa: CASSPRDRGHNEQFF
cdr3_nt: TGTGCCAGCAGTCCCCGGGACAGGGGCCACAATGAGCAGTTCTTC

j_call: TRBJ1-1
clone_size: .
d_call: TRBD1
cdr3_length: 15
v_call: TRBV18
cdr3_aa: CASSPPRTGVTEAFF
cdr3_nt: TGTGCCAGCTCACCACCTCGAACAGGGGTGACTGAAGCTTTCTTT

j_call: TRBJ2-7
clone_size: .
d_call: .
cdr3_length: 15
v_call: TRBV19
cdr3_aa: CASSMQAVASYEQYF
cdr3_nt: TGTGCCAGTAGTATGCAGGCAGTAGCCTCCTACGAGCAGTACTTC

j_call: TRBJ1-2
clone_size: few
d_call: .
cdr3_length: 9
v_call: TRBV7-9
cdr3_aa: CASSIKGTF
cdr3_nt: TGTGCCAGCAGCATAAAGGGTACCTTC

j_call: TRBJ1-1
clone_size: .
d_call: TRBD1
cdr3_length: 12
v_call: TRBV29-1
cdr3_aa: CSVGYRDSEAFF
cdr3_nt: TGCAGCGTTGGTTACCGGGACAGTGAAGCTTTCTTT

j_call: TRBJ2-7
clone_size: .
d_call: .
cdr3_length: 13
v_call: TRBV6-6
cdr3_aa: CASRGDNSYEQYF
cdr3_nt: TGTGCCAGCAGGGGGGACAACTCCTACGAGCAGTACTTC

j_call: TRBJ1-5
clone_size: .
d_call: .
cdr3_length: 13
v_call: TRBV28
cdr3_aa: CASSSPQFQPQHF
cdr3_nt: TGTGCCAGCAGTTCCCCCCAGTTCCAGCCCCAGCATTTT

j_call: TRBJ2-2
clone_size: .
d_call: .
cdr3_length: 14
v_call: TRBV11-3
cdr3_aa: CASSLFSNTGELFF
cdr3_nt: TGTGCCAGCAGCTTATTTTCGAACACCGGGGAGCTGTTTTTT